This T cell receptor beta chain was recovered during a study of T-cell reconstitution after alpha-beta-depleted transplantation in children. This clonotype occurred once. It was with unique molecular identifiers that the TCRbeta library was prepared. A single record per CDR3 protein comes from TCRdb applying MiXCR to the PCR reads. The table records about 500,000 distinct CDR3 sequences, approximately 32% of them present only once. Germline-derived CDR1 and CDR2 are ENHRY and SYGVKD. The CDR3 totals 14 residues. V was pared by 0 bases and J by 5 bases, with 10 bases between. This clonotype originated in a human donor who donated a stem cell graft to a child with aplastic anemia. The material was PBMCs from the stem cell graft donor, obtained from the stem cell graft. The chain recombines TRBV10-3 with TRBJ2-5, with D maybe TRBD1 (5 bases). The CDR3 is CAISESGLFETQYF. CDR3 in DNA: TGTGCCATCAGTGAGTCGGGGCTTTTCGAGACCCAGTACTTC.